This paragraph covers one T cell receptor (beta chain) sequence. Reverse transcription of extracted RNA yielded cDNA, which provided the sequencing template. The assay was immunoSEQ multiplex PCR, and TCRdb's table has in-frame clones only and misses some. The profile covers 150,000 or so clones, with about 67% appearing a single time and more than 9.5% taken by the ten largest. This sample was taken from a study of CD8+ T cells in alopecia areata. About the research overall: Treated individuals took tofacitinib by mouth, 5 to 10 mg twice daily. Tofacitinib ran 6 to 18 months, followed by 6 months off drug.

This CDR3 has 17 residues. V trimming: 8 bases; J trimming: 3 bases; junction bases outside the gene matches: 14. Germline lookup yields CDR1 LNHDA and CDR2 SQIVND (reference sequence). The rearrangement links TRBV19 to TRBJ2-2; 8 nucleotides match TRBD1. This clonotype originated in a human donor with alopecia areata. The material sequenced was CD8+ T cells sorted from blood, taken at week 0. The CDR3 DNA reads as TGTGCCAGTGCGGGTTTAGGACAGGGACGTTACACCGGGGAGCTGTTTTTT. Translation gives CASAGLGQGRYTGELFF. Based on the CDR3 plus reference TRBV19 and TRBJ2-2, the full variable domain is DGGITQSPKYLFRKEGQNVTLSCEQNLNHDAMYWYRQDPGQGLRLIYYSQIVNDFQKGDIAEGYSVSREKKESFPLTVTSAQKNPTAFYLCASAGLGQGRYTGELFFGEGSRLTVL.